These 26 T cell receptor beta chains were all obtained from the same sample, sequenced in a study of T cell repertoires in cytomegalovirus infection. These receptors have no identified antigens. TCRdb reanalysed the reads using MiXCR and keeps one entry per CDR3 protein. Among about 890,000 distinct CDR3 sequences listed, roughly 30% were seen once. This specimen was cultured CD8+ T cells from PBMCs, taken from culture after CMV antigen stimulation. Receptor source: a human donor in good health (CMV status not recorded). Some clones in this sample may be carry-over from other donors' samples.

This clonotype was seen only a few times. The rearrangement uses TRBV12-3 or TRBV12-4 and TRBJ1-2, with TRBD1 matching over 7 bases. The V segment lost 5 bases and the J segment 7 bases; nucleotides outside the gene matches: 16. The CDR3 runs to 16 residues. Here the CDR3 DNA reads TGTGCCAGCAGTCCCCGGGACAGAGATTACTATAGTGGCTACACCTTC. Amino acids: CASSPRDRDYYSGYTF.

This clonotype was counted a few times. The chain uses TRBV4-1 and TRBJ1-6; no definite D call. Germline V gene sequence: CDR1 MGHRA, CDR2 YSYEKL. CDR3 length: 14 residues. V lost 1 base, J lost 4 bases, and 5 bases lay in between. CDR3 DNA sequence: TGCGCCAGCAGCCAAGGCCTTTATAATTCACCCCTCCACTTT. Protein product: CASSQGLYNSPLHF.

CDR3: CASSRDFAYNEQFF. In DNA form, the CDR3 reads TGCGCCAGCAGCCGGGACTTCGCCTACAATGAGCAGTTCTTC. The genes are TRBV5-1 and TRBJ2-1, with D perhaps matching TRBD2 (6 bases). The germline gives CDR1 SGHRS, CDR2 YFSETQ. V lost 4 bases to trimming and J lost 2 bases, with 10 bases between them. The length of the CDR3 is 14 residues.

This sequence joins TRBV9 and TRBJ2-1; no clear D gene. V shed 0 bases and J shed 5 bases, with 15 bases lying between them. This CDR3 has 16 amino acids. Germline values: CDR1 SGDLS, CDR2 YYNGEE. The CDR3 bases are TGTGCCAGCAGCGTAGGTAACTTCTCGGGCCACAATGAGCAGTTCTTC. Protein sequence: CASSVGNFSGHNEQFF. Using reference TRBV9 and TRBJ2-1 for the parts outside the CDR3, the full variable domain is DSGVTQTPKHLITATGQRVTLRCSPRSGDLSVYWYQQSLDQGLQFLIQYYNGEERAKGNILERFSAQQFPDLHSELNLSSLELGDSALYFCASSVGNFSGHNEQFFGPGTRLTVL.

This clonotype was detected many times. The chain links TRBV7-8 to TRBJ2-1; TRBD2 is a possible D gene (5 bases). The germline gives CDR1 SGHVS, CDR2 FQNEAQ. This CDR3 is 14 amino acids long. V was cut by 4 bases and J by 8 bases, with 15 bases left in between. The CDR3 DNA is TGTGCCAGCAGCTCACACGGACCGCGGGATGAGCAGTTCTTC. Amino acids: CASSSHGPRDEQFF.

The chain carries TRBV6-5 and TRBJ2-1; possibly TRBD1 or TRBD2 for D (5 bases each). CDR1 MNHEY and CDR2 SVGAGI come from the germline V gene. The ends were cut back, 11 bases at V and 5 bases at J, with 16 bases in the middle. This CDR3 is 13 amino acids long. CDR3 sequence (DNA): TGTGCCGCTTCCCTGGGGCGGGACAATGAGCAGTTCTTC. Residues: CAASLGRDNEQFF.

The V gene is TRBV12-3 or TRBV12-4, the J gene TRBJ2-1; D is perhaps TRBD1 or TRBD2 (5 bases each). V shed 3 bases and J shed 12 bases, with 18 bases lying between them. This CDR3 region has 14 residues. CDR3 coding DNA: TGTGCCAGCAGTTTGTCCGGGACGGCCTTAGGGCAGTTCTTC. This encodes CASSLSGTALGQFF.

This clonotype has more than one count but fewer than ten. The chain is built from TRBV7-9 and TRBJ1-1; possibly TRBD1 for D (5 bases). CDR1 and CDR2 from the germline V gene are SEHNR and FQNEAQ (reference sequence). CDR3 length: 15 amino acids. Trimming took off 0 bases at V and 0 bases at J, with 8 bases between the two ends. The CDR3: CASSLAGRLNTEAFF. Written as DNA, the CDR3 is TGTGCCAGCAGCTTAGCGGGACGGCTGAACACTGAAGCTTTCTTT.

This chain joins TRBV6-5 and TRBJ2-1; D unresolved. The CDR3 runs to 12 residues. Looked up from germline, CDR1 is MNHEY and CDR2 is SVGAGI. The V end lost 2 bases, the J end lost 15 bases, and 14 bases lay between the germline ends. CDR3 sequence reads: CASSYPATRWFF. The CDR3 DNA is TGTGCCAGCAGTTACCCAGCAACGAGGTGGTTCTTC.

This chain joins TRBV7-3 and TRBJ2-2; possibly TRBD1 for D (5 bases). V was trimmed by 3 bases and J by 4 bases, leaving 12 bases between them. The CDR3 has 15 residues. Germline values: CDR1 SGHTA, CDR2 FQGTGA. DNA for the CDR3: TGTGCCAGCAGCTTTGATTATGGGGCCACCGGGGAGCTGTTTTTT. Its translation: CASSFDYGATGELFF.

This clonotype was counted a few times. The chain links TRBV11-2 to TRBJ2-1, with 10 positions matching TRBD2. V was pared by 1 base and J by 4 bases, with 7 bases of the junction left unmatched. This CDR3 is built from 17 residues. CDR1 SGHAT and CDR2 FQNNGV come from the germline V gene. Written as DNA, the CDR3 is TGTGCCAGCAGCTTAGTTAGCGGGGGGCTTAGATACAATGAGCAGTTCTTC. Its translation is CASSLVSGGLRYNEQFF. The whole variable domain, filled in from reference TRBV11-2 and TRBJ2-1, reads EAGVAQSPRYKIIEKRQSVAFWCNPISGHATLYWYQQILGQGPKLLIQFQNNGVVDDSQLPKDRFSAERLKGVDSTLKIQPAKLEDSAVYLCASSLVSGGLRYNEQFFGPGTRLTVL.

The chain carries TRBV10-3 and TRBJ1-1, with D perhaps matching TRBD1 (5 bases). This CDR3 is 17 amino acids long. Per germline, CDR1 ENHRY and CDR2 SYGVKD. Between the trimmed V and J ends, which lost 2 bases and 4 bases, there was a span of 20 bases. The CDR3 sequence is CAISEPSDSLRGTEAFF. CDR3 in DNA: TGTGCCATCAGTGAGCCTTCGGACTCCCTTAGGGGCACTGAAGCTTTCTTT.

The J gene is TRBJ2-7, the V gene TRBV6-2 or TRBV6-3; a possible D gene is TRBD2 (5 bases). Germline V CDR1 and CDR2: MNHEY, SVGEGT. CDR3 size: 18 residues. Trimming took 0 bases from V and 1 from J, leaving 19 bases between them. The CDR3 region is CASSYSKEAGTRSYEQYV. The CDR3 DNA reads TGTGCCAGCAGTTACTCGAAGGAGGCCGGAACGAGGTCCTACGAGCAGTACGTC.

The CDR3 reads CASSSPGTSGVSDTQYF. The CDR3 DNA reads as TGTGCCAGCAGCTCCCCCGGGACTAGCGGGGTTTCGGATACGCAGTATTTT. This sequence joins TRBV7-9 and TRBJ2-3; TRBD2 matches 13 bases. CDR1 is SEHNR and CDR2 is FQNEAQ in the germline V gene (reference sequence). The CDR3 spans 17 residues. The V gene end was trimmed by 4 bases and the J gene end by 6 bases; junction bases not matched to a gene: 10.

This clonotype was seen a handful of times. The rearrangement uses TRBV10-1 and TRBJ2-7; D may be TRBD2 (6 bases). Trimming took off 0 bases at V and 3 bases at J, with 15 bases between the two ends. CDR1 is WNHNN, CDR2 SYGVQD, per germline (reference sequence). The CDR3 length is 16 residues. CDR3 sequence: CASSESIGMGLYEQYF. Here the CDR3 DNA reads TGCGCCAGCAGTGAGTCGATAGGAATGGGACTCTACGAGCAGTACTTC.

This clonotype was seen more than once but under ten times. The CDR3 loop reads CASSLALRQGGGELFF. For the CDR3, the DNA is TGTGCCAGCAGCTTAGCCCTCAGACAGGGAGGCGGGGAGCTGTTTTTT. This chain joins TRBV7-9 and TRBJ2-2; tentatively, D is TRBD1 (7 bases). Between the trimmed V and J ends, which lost 0 bases and 7 bases, there was a span of 15 bases. The CDR3 spans 16 residues. Germline V gene sequence: CDR1 SEHNR, CDR2 FQNEAQ (reference sequence).

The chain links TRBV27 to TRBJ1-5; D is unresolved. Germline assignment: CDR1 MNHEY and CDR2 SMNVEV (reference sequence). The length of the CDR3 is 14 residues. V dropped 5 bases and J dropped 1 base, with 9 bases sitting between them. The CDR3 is CASSPFSSNQPQHF. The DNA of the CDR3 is TGTGCCAGCAGTCCCTTCTCCAGCAATCAGCCCCAGCATTTT.

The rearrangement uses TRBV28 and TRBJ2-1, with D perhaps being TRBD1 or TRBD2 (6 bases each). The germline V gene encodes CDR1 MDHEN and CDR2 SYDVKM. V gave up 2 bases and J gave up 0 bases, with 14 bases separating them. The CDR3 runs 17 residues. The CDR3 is CASSLVQGLSSYNEQFF. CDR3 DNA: TGTGCCAGCAGTTTAGTACAGGGACTTAGCTCCTACAATGAGCAGTTCTTC. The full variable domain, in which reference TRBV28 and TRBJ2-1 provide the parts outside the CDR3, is DVKVTQSSRYLVKRTGEKVFLECVQDMDHENMFWYRQDPGLGLRLIYFSYDVKMKEKGDIPEGYSVSREKKERFSLILESASTNQTSMYLCASSLVQGLSSYNEQFFGPGTRLTVL.

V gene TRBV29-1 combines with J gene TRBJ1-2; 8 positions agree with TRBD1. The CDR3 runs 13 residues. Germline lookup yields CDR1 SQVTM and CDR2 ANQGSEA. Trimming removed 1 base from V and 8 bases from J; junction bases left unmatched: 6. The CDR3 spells CSVEAGGSEGYTF. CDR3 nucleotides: TGCAGCGTTGAAGCAGGGGGCTCGGAGGGCTACACCTTC.

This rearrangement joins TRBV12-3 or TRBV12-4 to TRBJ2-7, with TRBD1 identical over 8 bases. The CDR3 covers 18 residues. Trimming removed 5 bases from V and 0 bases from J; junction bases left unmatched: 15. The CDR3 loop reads CASSMIPRGPAPSYEQYF. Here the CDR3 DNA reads TGTGCCAGCAGTATGATCCCCAGGGGGCCTGCTCCCTCCTACGAGCAGTACTTC.

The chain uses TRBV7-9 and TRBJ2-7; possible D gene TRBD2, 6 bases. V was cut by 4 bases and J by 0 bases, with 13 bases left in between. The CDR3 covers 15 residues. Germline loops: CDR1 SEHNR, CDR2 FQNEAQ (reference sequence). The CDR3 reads CASSYQSGLSYEQYF. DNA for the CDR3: TGTGCCAGCAGCTACCAGTCGGGACTCTCCTACGAGCAGTACTTC.

CDR3 region: CAISEPLGGEEETQYF. CDR3 bases: TGTGCCATCAGTGAGCCCCTAGGAGGGGAGGAGGAGACCCAGTACTTC. The chain recombines TRBV10-3 with TRBJ2-5, with a possible D match to TRBD2 (6 bases). Germline CDR1 ENHRY, CDR2 SYGVKD. This CDR3 has 16 amino acids. With 2 bases removed from V and 5 bases from J, the gap between germline ends came to 18 bases.

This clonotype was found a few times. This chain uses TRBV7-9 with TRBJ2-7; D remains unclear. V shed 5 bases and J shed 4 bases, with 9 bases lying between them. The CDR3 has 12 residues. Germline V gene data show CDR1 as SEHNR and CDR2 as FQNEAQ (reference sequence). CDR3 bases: TGTGCCAGCAGCGTCCAACCGTACGAGCAGTACTTC. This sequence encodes CASSVQPYEQYF.

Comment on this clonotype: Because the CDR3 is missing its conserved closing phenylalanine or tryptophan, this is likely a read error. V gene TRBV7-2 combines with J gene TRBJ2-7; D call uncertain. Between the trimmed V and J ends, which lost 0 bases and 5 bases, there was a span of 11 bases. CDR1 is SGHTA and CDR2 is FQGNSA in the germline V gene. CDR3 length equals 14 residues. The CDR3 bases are TGTGCCAGCAGCTTAGCGATGGGGTGGGACGAGCAGTACTCC. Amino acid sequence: CASSLAMGWDEQYS.

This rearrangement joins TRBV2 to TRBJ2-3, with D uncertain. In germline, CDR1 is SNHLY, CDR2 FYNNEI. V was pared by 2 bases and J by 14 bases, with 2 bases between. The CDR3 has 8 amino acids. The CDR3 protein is CASSERYF. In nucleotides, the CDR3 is TGTGCCAGCAGTGAACGGTATTTT.

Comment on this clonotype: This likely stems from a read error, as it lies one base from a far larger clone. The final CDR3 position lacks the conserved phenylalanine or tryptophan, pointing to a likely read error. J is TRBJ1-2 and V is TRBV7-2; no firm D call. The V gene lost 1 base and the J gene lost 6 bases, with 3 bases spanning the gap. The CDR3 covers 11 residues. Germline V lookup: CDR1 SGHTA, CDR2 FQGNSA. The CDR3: CASSLGDGYTS. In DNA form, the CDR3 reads TGTGCCAGCAGCTTAGGTGATGGCTACACCTCC.